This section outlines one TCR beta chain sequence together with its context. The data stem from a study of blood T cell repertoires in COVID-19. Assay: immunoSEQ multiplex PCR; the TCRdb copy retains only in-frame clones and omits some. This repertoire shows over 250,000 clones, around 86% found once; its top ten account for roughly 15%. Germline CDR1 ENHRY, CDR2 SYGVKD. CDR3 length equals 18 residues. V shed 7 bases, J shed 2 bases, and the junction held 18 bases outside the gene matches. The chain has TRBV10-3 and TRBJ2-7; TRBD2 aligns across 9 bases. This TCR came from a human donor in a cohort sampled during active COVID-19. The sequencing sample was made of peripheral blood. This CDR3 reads CAIKFVYGGGGIPYEQYF. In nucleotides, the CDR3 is TGTGCCATCAAGTTCGTGTATGGCGGGGGGGGAATCCCCTACGAGCAGTACTTC.